Presented here are 8 T cell receptor beta chains from one specimen sequenced in a study of T-cell reconstitution after alpha-beta-depleted transplantation in children. The TCRbeta library incorporated unique molecular identifiers. From the PCR reads, TCRdb called clonotypes with MiXCR, one entry per CDR3 protein. Altogether 300,000 to 350,000 distinct CDR3 sequences are present, 16% being singletons, with the ten largest covering approximately 38%. The sequencing used PBMCs, mostly from graft donor cells, collected 360 days after TCRalphabeta/CD19-depleted stem cell transplant. The receptors were sampled from a male patient under 10 years old who had a stem cell transplant for acute lymphoblastic leukemia, so the T cells may come from the graft donor.

J is TRBJ2-3 and V is TRBV10-3, with 7 bases aligning to TRBD2. Looked up from germline, CDR1 is ENHRY and CDR2 is SYGVKD. After removal of 2 bases from V and 4 bases from J, the junction contained 12 bases not matched to a gene. The CDR3 runs to 17 residues. In DNA, the CDR3 is TGTGCCATCAGTGAGGAGCTCGGCGGGAGAGCCGCAGATACGCAGTATTTT. Encoded protein: CAISEELGGRAADTQYF.

Ten or more counts support this clonotype. The chain links TRBV18 to TRBJ1-1; D unresolved. Trimming shortened V by 5 bases and J by 1 base, and 14 bases separated the two germline ends. The germline CDR1 and CDR2 sequences are KGHSH and LQKENI. The CDR3 has 15 amino acids. This CDR3 reads CASSSRVLKNTEAFF. CDR3 DNA: TGTGCCAGCTCATCCCGGGTCCTGAAGAACACTGAAGCTTTCTTT.

The rearrangement uses TRBV24-1 and TRBJ2-7; D gene unclear. CDR3 length equals 17 residues. Trimming removed 0 bases at V and 0 bases at J, with 14 bases between. Germline lookup yields CDR1 KGHDR and CDR2 SFDVKD. CDR3 DNA sequence: TGTGCCACCAGTGATTTGTCAAGTCCTCGCATCTCCTACGAGCAGTACGTC. It encodes CATSDLSSPRISYEQYV.

V is TRBV6-5 and J is TRBJ2-1; D is ambiguous. CDR3 length equals 15 residues. Trimming took off 2 bases at V and 4 bases at J, with 12 bases between the two ends. The germline V gene has CDR1 MNHEY and CDR2 SVGAGI. The CDR3 DNA sequence: TGTGCCAGCAGTTACAGGCGGAGATCGTACAATGAGCAGTTCTTC. It specifies CASSYRRRSYNEQFF.

The rearrangement uses TRBV30 and TRBJ2-7; the D is unclear. The ends were cut back, 2 bases at V and 2 bases at J, with 4 bases in the middle. This CDR3 contains 11 residues. Looked up from germline, CDR1 is GTSNPN and CDR2 is SVGIG (reference sequence). CDR3 sequence (DNA): TGTGCCTGGAGTCAAGCCTACGAGCAGTACTTC. This sequence encodes CAWSQAYEQYF.

There are a few counts of this clonotype. The chain recombines TRBV15 with TRBJ2-7, with a tentative D call TRBD2 (6 bases). V was shortened by 0 bases and J by 4 bases, with 16 bases between the two germline ends. This CDR3 is 16 amino acids long. From germline, CDR1 is LNHNV and CDR2 YYDKDF (reference sequence). CDR3 in amino acids: CATSRDGGKGAYEQYF. The CDR3 DNA sequence: TGTGCCACCAGCAGAGATGGAGGGAAGGGCGCTTACGAGCAGTACTTC. The whole variable domain, filled in from reference TRBV15 and TRBJ2-7, reads DAMVIQNPRYQVTQFGKPVTLSCSQTLNHNVMYWYQQKSSQAPKLLFHYYDKDFNNEADTPDNFQSRRPNTSFCFLDIRSPGLGDTAMYLCATSRDGGKGAYEQYFGPGTRLTVT.

This chain links TRBV6-2 or TRBV6-3 with TRBJ1-6, with 12 positions matching TRBD1. This CDR3 comprises 13 residues. After removal of 6 bases from V and 14 bases from J, the junction contained 5 bases not matched to a gene. Germline V lookup: CDR1 MNHEY, CDR2 SVGEGT. CDR3 sequence: CASRGQGARSLHF. The CDR3 DNA reads TGTGCCAGCAGGGGACAGGGGGCTCGGTCCCTCCACTTT.

This clonotype was counted only a few times. The chain joins TRBV28 to TRBJ1-1; D is ambiguous. Trimming took 6 bases from V and 2 from J, leaving 13 bases between them. Germline V lookup: CDR1 MDHEN, CDR2 SYDVKM. The CDR3 extends over 14 amino acids. This chain's CDR3 is CASSPAGGNTEAFF. CDR3 coding DNA: TGTGCCAGCAGCCCCGCAGGCGGCAACACTGAAGCTTTCTTT.